Presented here are 21 T cell receptor beta chains from one specimen sequenced in a study of PD-L1 blockade in urothelial cancer (dated by TCRdb to about 2017). The library was prepared using the immunoSEQ multiplex PCR assay. This is the immuneACCESS table as TCRdb keeps it, with only in-frame sequences that have V and J called. A part of the clones is gone; compared with another copy, unresolved V genes explain less than half, and the rest is unexplained. This sample has 71,000 or so clones in its table, and around nine tenths of those were observed once. In total, the top ten clones hold about 3.2% of the sample. The sample here was PBMCs, taken around atezolizumab (anti-PD-L1) treatment. The receptors come from a man aged 60-69 years with urothelial cancer.

V and J are TRBV5-4 and TRBJ1-1; 9 positions agree with TRBD1. This CDR3 is 14 amino acids long. With V trimmed by 4 bases and J by 2 bases, 3 bases remained unmatched. CDR1 is SGHNT and CDR2 is YYREEE in the germline V gene (reference sequence). CDR3: CASSTGQGNTEAFF. CDR3 nucleotide sequence: TGTGCCAGCAGCACGGGACAGGGAAACACTGAAGCTTTCTTT.

The V and J genes are TRBV5-1 and TRBJ2-1; 10 bases line up with TRBD2. The CDR3 contains 15 residues. Looked up from germline, CDR1 is SGHRS and CDR2 is YFSETQ. V lost 0 bases and J lost 5; bases outside the gene matches: 2. The CDR3 protein is CASSLVAGGHNEQFF. CDR3 coding DNA: TGCGCCAGCAGCTTGGTAGCGGGGGGCCACAATGAGCAGTTCTTC.

The chain has TRBV9 and TRBJ2-2; 7 nucleotides line up with TRBD1. The CDR3 contains 16 residues. CDR1 SGDLS and CDR2 YYNGEE come from the germline V gene. Trimming took 1 base from V and 3 from J; bases not matched to a gene: 6. The CDR3 loop reads CASSVIDRAYTGELFF. The DNA of the CDR3 is TGTGCCAGCAGCGTAATCGACAGGGCATACACCGGGGAGCTGTTTTTT. The full variable domain, its missing parts supplied by reference TRBV9 and TRBJ2-2, is DSGVTQTPKHLITATGQRVTLRCSPRSGDLSVYWYQQSLDQGLQFLIQYYNGEERAKGNILERFSAQQFPDLHSELNLSSLELGDSALYFCASSVIDRAYTGELFFGEGSRLTVL.

There are a few counts of this clone. The chain links TRBV29-1 to TRBJ1-4, with TRBD1 as a possible D gene (5 bases). Deletions cut 5 bases from V and 8 bases from J, with 12 bases between. This CDR3 contains 12 residues. From germline, CDR1 is SQVTM and CDR2 ANQGSEA. The CDR3 DNA sequence: TGCAGCGTTTGCCAGGGAAGAGAAAAACTGTTTTTT. This translates into CSVCQGREKLFF.

The rearrangement uses TRBV18 and TRBJ2-3; 10 nucleotides match TRBD2. CDR3 length equals 16 residues. V trimming: 8 bases; J trimming: 1 base; junction bases outside the gene matches: 9. The germline V gene has CDR1 KGHSH and CDR2 LQKENI. This CDR3 reads CASRLVLAGGTDTQYF. The CDR3 bases are TGTGCCAGCCGACTAGTCCTAGCGGGGGGCACAGATACGCAGTATTTT. The full variable domain, rest sourced from reference TRBV18 and TRBJ2-3, is NAGVMQNPRHLVRRRGQEARLRCSPMKGHSHVYWYRQLPEEGLKFMVYLQKENIIDESGMPKERFSAEFPKEGPSILRIQQVVRGDSAAYFCASRLVLAGGTDTQYFGPGTRLTVL.

The chain uses TRBV5-1 and TRBJ2-7; no clear D. Trimming took 1 base from V and 5 from J, leaving 13 bases between them. This CDR3 region has 14 residues. Germline V CDR1 and CDR2: SGHRS, YFSETQ. The chain's CDR3 is CASSLSLVVDEQYF. For the CDR3, the DNA is TGCGCCAGCAGCTTGTCTCTAGTCGTGGACGAGCAGTACTTC.

The chain employs TRBV19 and TRBJ2-2; tentatively, D is TRBD1 (5 bases). Per germline, CDR1 LNHDA and CDR2 SQIVND (reference sequence). V dropped 10 bases and J dropped 0 bases, with 12 bases sitting between them. CDR3 length: 14 amino acids. The CDR3 nucleotides are TGTGCCACTTTGGACACCCCGAACACCGGGGAGCTGTTTTTT. The encoded protein is CATLDTPNTGELFF.

The V call is TRBV28, the J call TRBJ2-3, with D perhaps TRBD2 (5 bases). CDR1 is MDHEN, CDR2 SYDVKM, per germline. The V end lost 5 bases, the J end lost 0 bases, and 9 bases lay between the germline ends. This CDR3 is built from 14 residues. In nucleotides, the CDR3 is TGTGCCAGCAGTCTCAAGCGGAGCACAGATACGCAGTATTTT. Its translation is CASSLKRSTDTQYF.

The CDR3 spells CASSDSIGAYTF. The CDR3 DNA is TGTGCCAGCAGTGACTCGATTGGGGCCTACACCTTC. The chain carries TRBV6-4 and TRBJ1-2, with a possible D match to TRBD1 (5 bases). V was trimmed by 0 bases and J by 10 bases, leaving 9 bases between them. CDR3 size: 12 residues. Germline CDR1 and CDR2: MRHNA and SNTAGT.

For the CDR3, the DNA is TGTGCCAGCAGTTTATCGACAGGGGGACCTTTAACGAGCTCCTACGAGCAGTACTTC. Its protein is CASSLSTGGPLTSSYEQYF. This sequence joins TRBV28 and TRBJ2-7; 9 bases match TRBD1. V was pared by 1 base and J by 0 bases, with 13 bases of the junction left unmatched. The CDR3 loop spans 19 amino acids. Germline V gives CDR1 MDHEN, CDR2 SYDVKM.

Notes on this clone: At the DNA level, this CDR3 is encoded by other sequences in the same sample as well. The chain uses TRBV5-1 and TRBJ2-7; D possibly corresponds to TRBD1 (6 bases). V was clipped by 0 bases and J by 2 bases, with 9 bases between them. Germline V gene sequence: CDR1 SGHRS, CDR2 YFSETQ. This CDR3 has 14 amino acids. The CDR3 DNA follows: TGCGCCAGCAGCTTGGGGCAGGGGCCCTACGAGCAGTACTTC. As protein: CASSLGQGPYEQYF.

The genes are TRBV7-9 and TRBJ2-1; D remains unclear. Trimming stripped 6 bases from V and 1 base from J, with 7 bases between. The CDR3 has 13 residues. From germline, CDR1 is SEHNR and CDR2 FQNEAQ (reference sequence). The DNA of the CDR3 is TGTGCCAGCAGTCCCCCTTCCTACAATGAGCAGTTCTTC. Encoded protein: CASSPPSYNEQFF. The full variable domain, with the rest looked up from reference TRBV7-9 and TRBJ2-1, is DTGVSQNPRHKITKRGQNVTFRCDPISEHNRLYWYRQTLGQGPEFLTYFQNEAQLEKSRLLSDRFSAERPKGSFSTLEIQRTEQGDSAMYLCASSPPSYNEQFFGPGTRLTVL.

The J gene is TRBJ2-7, the V gene TRBV10-3, with TRBD1 matching 9 bases. The length of the CDR3 is 15 residues. V shed 6 bases, J shed 0 bases, and the junction held 6 bases outside the gene matches. The germline CDR1 and CDR2 sequences are ENHRY and SYGVKD. CDR3 sequence: CAIRGQGAYSYEQYF. The DNA of the CDR3 is TGTGCCATCAGGGGACAGGGTGCCTACTCCTACGAGCAGTACTTC.

This rearrangement joins TRBV6-5 to TRBJ1-4; 9 positions agree with TRBD1. The CDR3 length is 15 residues. The V segment lost 6 bases and the J segment 8 bases; nucleotides outside the gene matches: 10. Looked up from germline, CDR1 is MNHEY and CDR2 is SVGAGI. CDR3: CASRPSGTGKEKLFF. CDR3 sequence (DNA): TGTGCCAGCAGACCCTCGGGGACAGGGAAGGAAAAACTGTTTTTT.

The chain recombines TRBV7-2 with TRBJ2-2; D may be TRBD1 (5 bases). This CDR3 has 16 residues. Trimming stripped 5 bases from V and 3 bases from J, with 16 bases between. CDR1 SGHTA and CDR2 FQGNSA come from the germline V gene. For the CDR3, the DNA is TGTGCCAGCAGCCGTCAGCAGGGATTGCACACCGGGGAGCTGTTTTTT. Translation gives CASSRQQGLHTGELFF.

This clone appeared a few times. The chain is built from TRBV18 and TRBJ1-5, with 9 bases matching TRBD1. Germline assignment: CDR1 KGHSH and CDR2 LQKENI. The V gene end was trimmed by 3 bases and the J gene end by 3 bases; junction bases not matched to a gene: 15. CDR3 length: 19 residues. CDR3 loop: CASSPYASAGTGLNQPQHF. The CDR3 nucleotides read TGTGCCAGCTCACCGTACGCTTCAGCCGGGACAGGGCTCAATCAGCCCCAGCATTTT.

The chain links TRBV10-3 to TRBJ2-2; D uncertain. Trimming shortened V by 3 bases and J by 6 bases, and 17 bases separated the two germline ends. The CDR3 contains 16 residues. Germline V gene lookup returns CDR1 ENHRY and CDR2 SYGVKD. The CDR3 sequence is CAISEQKTKVAGELFF. In nucleotides, the CDR3 is TGTGCCATCAGTGAACAGAAGACCAAGGTTGCCGGGGAGCTGTTTTTT.

The V gene is TRBV6-5, the J gene TRBJ2-3, with 8 bases lining up with TRBD1. Per the germline V gene, CDR1 is MNHEY and CDR2 is SVGAGI. This CDR3 has 16 residues. After removal of 1 base from V and 1 base from J, the junction contained 4 bases not matched to a gene. CDR3 sequence: CASSYLGQGGTDTQYF. The CDR3 DNA follows: TGTGCCAGCAGTTACTTAGGACAGGGAGGCACAGATACGCAGTATTTT.

The chain joins TRBV18 to TRBJ2-7; 10 bases match TRBD1. In germline, CDR1 is KGHSH, CDR2 LQKENI. The CDR3 runs to 14 residues. Trimming took 4 bases from V and 2 from J; bases not matched to a gene: 2. As DNA, the CDR3 is TGTGCCAGCTCACAGGACAGGGGGACCTACGAGCAGTACTTC. It codes for CASSQDRGTYEQYF. Supplemented by reference TRBV18 and TRBJ2-7, the full variable domain reads NAGVMQNPRHLVRRRGQEARLRCSPMKGHSHVYWYRQLPEEGLKFMVYLQKENIIDESGMPKERFSAEFPKEGPSILRIQQVVRGDSAAYFCASSQDRGTYEQYFGPGTRLTVT.

The rearrangement joins TRBV11-2 to TRBJ2-6, with D hard to call. The CDR3 is 14 amino acids. V dropped 5 bases and J dropped 0 bases, with 5 bases sitting between them. Germline V gene lookup returns CDR1 SGHAT and CDR2 FQNNGV. CDR3 loop: CASSGLSGANVLTF. For the CDR3, the DNA is TGTGCCAGCAGCGGGCTCTCTGGGGCCAACGTCCTGACTTTC.

The chain has TRBV9 and TRBJ1-1; unclear D gene. The CDR3 has 14 residues. With 4 bases removed from V and 5 bases from J, the gap between germline ends came to 15 bases. The germline V gene has CDR1 SGDLS and CDR2 YYNGEE. CDR3 residues: CASSPRGLITEAFF. The CDR3 DNA is TGTGCCAGCAGCCCCCGAGGACTCATAACTGAAGCTTTCTTT.